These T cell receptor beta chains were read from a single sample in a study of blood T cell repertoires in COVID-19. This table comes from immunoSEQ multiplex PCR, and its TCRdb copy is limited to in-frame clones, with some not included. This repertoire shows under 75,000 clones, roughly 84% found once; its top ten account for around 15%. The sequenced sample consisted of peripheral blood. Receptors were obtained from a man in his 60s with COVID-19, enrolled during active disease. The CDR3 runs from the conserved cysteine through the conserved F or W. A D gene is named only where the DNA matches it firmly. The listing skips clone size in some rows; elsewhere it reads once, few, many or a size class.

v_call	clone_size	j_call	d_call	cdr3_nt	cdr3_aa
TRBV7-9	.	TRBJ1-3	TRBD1	TGTGCCAGCACCCGGGACAGGAGCTCTGGAAACACCATATATTTT	CASTRDRSSGNTIYF
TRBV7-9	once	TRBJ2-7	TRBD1	TGTGCCAGCAGCGACCGATACCGGGACAGGACACACGAGCAGTACTTC	CASSDRYRDRTHEQYF
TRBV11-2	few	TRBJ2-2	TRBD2	TGTGCCAGCAGCTCGCCTAGGCTAGCGGGAGTCGGGGAGCTGTTTTTT	CASSSPRLAGVGELFF
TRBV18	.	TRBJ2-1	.	TGTGCCAGCTCACCACCGGGGGGAGCAGGAAATGAGCAGTTCTTC	CASSPPGGAGNEQFF
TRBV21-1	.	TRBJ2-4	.	TGTGCCAGCAGCAAGGGGGGTGGTGCACTCGCCAAAAACATTCAGTACTTC	CASSKGGGALAKNIQYF
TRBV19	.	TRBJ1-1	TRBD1	TGTGCCAGTAGTATAGCTCAGGGGGAGGCTGAAGCTTTCTTT	CASSIAQGEAEAFF
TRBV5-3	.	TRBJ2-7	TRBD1	TGTGCCAGAAGCGGAGGACAGGAGGATACCTACGAGCAGTACTTC	CARSGGQEDTYEQYF
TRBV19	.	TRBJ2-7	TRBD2	TGTGCCAGTAGTATACTAGCGGGGGACTCCTACGAGCAGTACTTC	CASSILAGDSYEQYF
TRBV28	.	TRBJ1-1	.	TGTGCCATAATAGGCGGGGTCATGAACACTGAAGCTTTCTTT	CAIIGGVMNTEAFF
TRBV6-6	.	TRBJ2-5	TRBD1	TGTGCCAGCAGTTACCCGGGACAGGGGGCTGGAGAGACCCAGTACTTC	CASSYPGQGAGETQYF
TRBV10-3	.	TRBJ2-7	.	TGTGCCATCAGTGAGTCTGGGCCTAGGGGCTACGAGCAGTACTTC	CAISESGPRGYEQYF
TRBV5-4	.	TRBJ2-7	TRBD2	TGTGCCAGCAGCTCAATGGGGGGGTCCTACGAGCAGTACTTC	CASSSMGGSYEQYF
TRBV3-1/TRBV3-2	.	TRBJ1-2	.	TGTGCCAGCAGCCAATATCTAGGAAACTATGGCTACACCTTC	CASSQYLGNYGYTF
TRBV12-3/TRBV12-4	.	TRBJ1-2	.	TGTGCCAGCAGTCCGCAGACAGGATATGGCTACACCTTC	CASSPQTGYGYTF
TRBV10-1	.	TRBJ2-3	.	TGCGCCAGCAGTGAGTCCCTCACAGATACGCAGTATTTT	CASSESLTDTQYF
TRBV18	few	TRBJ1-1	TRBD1	TGTGCCAGCTCACCAGACAGGGGCGACACTGAAGCTTTCTTT	CASSPDRGDTEAFF